These 5 T cell receptor beta chains came from one sample sequenced in a study of cytomegalovirus exposure and HLA in healthy donors. Researchers ran the PCR with 60 Vbeta and 13 Jbeta primers. Repertoires were generated with immunoSEQ multiplex PCR, while TCRdb's copy carries only in-frame clones and drops some. The sample holds 200,000 or so clones, roughly 84% seen once. The sample was PBMCs. The receptors stem from a girl under three years old in good health and CMV-seronegative.

This clone was detected a few times. The V gene is TRBV6-6, the J gene TRBJ1-5; D possibly corresponds to TRBD1 (5 bases). Trimming pared 4 bases from V and 14 bases from J, leaving 15 bases between. Germline V CDR1 and CDR2: MNHNY, SVGAGI (reference sequence). This CDR3 region has 12 residues. CDR3 sequence (DNA): TGTGCCAGCAGTTCCCCGACAGAAGAAAAGCATTTT. Its protein is CASSSPTEEKHF.

The chain employs TRBV2 and TRBJ2-3, with no clear D. CDR1 and CDR2 (germline): SNHLY, FYNNEI. Trimming removed 3 bases at V and 1 base at J, with 11 bases between. The CDR3 extends over 15 amino acids. CDR3 sequence: CASSDNLDGTDTQYF. In DNA, the CDR3 is TGTGCCAGCAGTGATAATCTAGACGGCACAGATACGCAGTATTTT.

The sample holds one count of this clone. The genes are TRBV6-5 and TRBJ2-1; 12 bases agree with TRBD2. J lost 8 bases, V lost 7 bases, and 3 bases had no gene match. The CDR3 runs to 13 residues. The germline gives CDR1 MNHEY, CDR2 SVGAGI. The CDR3 DNA reads TGTGCCAGCAAACTAGCGGGAGGTGATGAGCAGTTCTTC. It encodes CASKLAGGDEQFF.

In DNA form, the CDR3 reads TGCGCCAGCAGTGAGGACTACGAAGGTCCAGATACGCAGTATTTT. Residues: CASSEDYEGPDTQYF. This chain uses TRBV10-1 with TRBJ2-3, with a possible D match to TRBD2 (5 bases). Germline CDR1 WNHNN, CDR2 SYGVQD (reference sequence). The CDR3 consists of 15 residues. V dropped 2 bases and J dropped 4 bases, with 13 bases sitting between them.

The chain combines TRBV29-1 with TRBJ1-2, with 10 bases aligning to TRBD1. Trimming cost V 7 bases and J 0 bases; bases outside gene matches: 8. CDR1 and CDR2 (germline): SQVTM, ANQGSEA. The CDR3 has 15 residues. Written as DNA, the CDR3 is TGCAGCGCCGGGACAGGGGAGAGGCCTAACTATGGCTACACCTTC. Its protein is CSAGTGERPNYGYTF.